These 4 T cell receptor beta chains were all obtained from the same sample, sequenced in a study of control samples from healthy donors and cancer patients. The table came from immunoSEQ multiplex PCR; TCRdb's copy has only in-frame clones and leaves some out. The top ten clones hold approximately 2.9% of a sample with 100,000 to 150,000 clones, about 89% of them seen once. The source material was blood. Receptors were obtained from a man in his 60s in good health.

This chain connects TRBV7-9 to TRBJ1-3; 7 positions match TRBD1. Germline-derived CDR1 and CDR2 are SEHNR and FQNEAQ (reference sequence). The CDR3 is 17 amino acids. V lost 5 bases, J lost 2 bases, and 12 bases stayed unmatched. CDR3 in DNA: TGTGCCAGCAGCCCATCGACAGGGTCCGGGACTGGAAACACCATATATTTT. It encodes CASSPSTGSGTGNTIYF.

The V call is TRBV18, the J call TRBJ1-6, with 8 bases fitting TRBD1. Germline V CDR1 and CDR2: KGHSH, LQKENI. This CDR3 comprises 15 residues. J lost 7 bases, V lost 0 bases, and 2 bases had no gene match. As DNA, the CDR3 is TGTGCCAGCTCACCACCCGGACAGGGAAATTCACCCCTCCACTTT. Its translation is CASSPPGQGNSPLHF.

The CDR3 nucleotides are TGTGCCAGCAGCTCGGGTCGGACTGAAGCTTTCTTT. Protein product: CASSSGRTEAFF. The chain combines TRBV7-6 with TRBJ1-1; D uncertain. The CDR3 totals 12 residues. Germline V gene sequence: CDR1 SGHVS, CDR2 FNYEAQ. The V gene lost 4 bases and the J gene lost 5 bases, with 8 bases spanning the gap.

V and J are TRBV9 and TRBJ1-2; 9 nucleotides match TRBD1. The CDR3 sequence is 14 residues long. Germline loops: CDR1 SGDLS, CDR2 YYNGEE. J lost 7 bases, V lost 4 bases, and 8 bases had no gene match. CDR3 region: CASSRDRAIGGYTF. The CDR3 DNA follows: TGTGCCAGCAGCAGGGACAGGGCCATTGGTGGCTACACCTTC.